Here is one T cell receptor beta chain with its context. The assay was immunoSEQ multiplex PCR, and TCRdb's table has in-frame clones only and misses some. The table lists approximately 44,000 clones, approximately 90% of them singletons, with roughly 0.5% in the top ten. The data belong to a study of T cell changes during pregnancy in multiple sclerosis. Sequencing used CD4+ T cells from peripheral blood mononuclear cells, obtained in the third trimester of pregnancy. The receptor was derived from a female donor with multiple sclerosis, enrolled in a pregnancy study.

This CDR3 is CASSYTGFVGGNTIYF. CDR3 sequence (DNA): TGTGCCAGCAGCTATACAGGGTTCGTCGGAGGAAACACCATATATTTT. The rearrangement links TRBV5-4 to TRBJ1-3; D is perhaps TRBD1 (6 bases). Trimming stripped 3 bases from V and 4 bases from J, with 17 bases between. The CDR3 runs 16 residues. Germline CDR1 SGHNT, CDR2 YYREEE (reference sequence).